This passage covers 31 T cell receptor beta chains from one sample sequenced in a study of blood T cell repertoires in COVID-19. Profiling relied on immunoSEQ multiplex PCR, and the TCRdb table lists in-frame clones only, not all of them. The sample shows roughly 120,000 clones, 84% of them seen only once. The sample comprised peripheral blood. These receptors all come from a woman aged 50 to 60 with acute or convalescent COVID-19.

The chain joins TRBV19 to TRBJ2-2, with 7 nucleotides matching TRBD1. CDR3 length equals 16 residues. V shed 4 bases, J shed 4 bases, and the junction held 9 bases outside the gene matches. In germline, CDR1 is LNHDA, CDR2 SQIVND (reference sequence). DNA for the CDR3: TGTGCCAGTAGTACCACGACAGGGCTAGGCACCGGGGAGCTGTTTTTT. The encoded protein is CASSTTTGLGTGELFF.

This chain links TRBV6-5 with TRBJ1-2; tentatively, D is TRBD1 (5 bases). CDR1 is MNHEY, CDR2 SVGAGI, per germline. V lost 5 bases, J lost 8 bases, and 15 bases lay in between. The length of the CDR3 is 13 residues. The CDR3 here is CASSRKTDSGYTF. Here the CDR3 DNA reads TGTGCCAGCAGTAGGAAGACAGACAGCGGCTACACCTTC.

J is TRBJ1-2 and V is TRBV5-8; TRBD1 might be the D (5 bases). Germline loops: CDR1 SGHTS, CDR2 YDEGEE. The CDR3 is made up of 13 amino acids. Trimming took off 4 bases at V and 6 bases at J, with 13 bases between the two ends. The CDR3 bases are TGTGCCAGCAGCCCCGTGGGCAGGGATGGCTACACCTTC. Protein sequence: CASSPVGRDGYTF.

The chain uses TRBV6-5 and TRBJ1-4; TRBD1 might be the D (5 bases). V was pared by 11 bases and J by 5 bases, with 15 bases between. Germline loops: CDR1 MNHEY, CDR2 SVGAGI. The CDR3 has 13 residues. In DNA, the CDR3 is TGTGCCCACTCGCGGGGGGAGAATGAAAAACTGTTTTTT. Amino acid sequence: CAHSRGENEKLFF.

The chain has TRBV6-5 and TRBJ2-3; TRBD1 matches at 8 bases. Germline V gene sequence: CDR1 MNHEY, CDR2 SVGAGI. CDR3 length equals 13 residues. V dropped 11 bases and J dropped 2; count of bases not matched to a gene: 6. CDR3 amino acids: CAGRTGITDTQYF. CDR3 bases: TGTGCCGGCCGGACAGGGATCACAGATACGCAGTATTTT.

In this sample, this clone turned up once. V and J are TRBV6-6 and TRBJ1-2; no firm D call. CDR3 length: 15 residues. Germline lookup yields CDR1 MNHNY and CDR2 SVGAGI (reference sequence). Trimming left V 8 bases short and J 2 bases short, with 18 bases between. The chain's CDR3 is CASRRASDGNYGYTF. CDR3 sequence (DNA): TGTGCCAGCCGGAGGGCCTCAGACGGAAACTATGGCTACACCTTC.

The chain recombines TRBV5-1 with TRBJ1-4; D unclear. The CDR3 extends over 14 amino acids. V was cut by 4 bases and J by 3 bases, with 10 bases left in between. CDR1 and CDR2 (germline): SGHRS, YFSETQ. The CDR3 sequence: CASSRGSANEKLFF. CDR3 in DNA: TGCGCCAGCAGCCGAGGTTCAGCTAATGAAAAACTGTTTTTT.

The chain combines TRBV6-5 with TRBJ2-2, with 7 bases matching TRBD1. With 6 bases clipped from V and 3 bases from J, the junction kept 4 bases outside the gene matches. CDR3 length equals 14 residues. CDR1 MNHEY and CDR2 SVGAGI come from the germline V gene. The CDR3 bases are TGTGCCAGCAGGCACACAGGGGACACCGGGGAGCTGTTTTTT. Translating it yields CASRHTGDTGELFF.

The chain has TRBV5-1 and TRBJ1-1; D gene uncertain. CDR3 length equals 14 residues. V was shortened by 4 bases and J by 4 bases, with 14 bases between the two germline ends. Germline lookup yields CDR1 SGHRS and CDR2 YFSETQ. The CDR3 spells CASSPARVTTEAFF. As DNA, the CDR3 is TGCGCCAGCAGCCCTGCCCGGGTCACCACTGAAGCTTTCTTT. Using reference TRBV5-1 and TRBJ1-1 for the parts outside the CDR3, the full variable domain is KAGVTQTPRYLIKTRGQQVTLSCSPISGHRSVSWYQQTPGQGLQFLFEYFSETQRNKGNFPGRFSGRQFSNSRSEMNVSTLELGDSALYLCASSPARVTTEAFFGQGTRLTVV.

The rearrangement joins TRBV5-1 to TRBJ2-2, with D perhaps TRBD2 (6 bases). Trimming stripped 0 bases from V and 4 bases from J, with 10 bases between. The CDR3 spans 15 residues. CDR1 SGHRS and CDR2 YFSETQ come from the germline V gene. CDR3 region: CASSLELAGTGELFF. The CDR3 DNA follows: TGCGCCAGCAGCTTGGAACTAGCCGGCACCGGGGAGCTGTTTTTT.

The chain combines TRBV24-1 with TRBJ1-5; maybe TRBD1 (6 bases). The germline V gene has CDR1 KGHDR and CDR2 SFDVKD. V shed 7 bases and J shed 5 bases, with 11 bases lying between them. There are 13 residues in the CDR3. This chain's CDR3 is CATSKDSYQPQHF. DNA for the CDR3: TGTGCCACCAGCAAGGACAGCTATCAGCCCCAGCATTTT.

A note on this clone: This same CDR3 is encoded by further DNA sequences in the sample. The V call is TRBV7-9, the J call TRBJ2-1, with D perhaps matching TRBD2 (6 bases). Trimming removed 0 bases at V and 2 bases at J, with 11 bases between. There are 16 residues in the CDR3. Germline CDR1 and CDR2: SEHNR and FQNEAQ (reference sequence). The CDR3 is CASSLALAGTYNEQFF. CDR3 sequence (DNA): TGTGCCAGCAGCTTAGCGCTCGCGGGGACCTACAATGAGCAGTTCTTC.

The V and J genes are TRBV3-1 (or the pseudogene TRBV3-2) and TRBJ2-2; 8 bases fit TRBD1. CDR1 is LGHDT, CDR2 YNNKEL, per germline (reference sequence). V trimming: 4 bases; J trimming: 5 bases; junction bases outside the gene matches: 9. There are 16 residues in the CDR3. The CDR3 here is CASSRRTGSLTGELFF. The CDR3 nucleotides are TGTGCCAGCAGCCGACGGACAGGGAGTTTAACCGGGGAGCTGTTTTTT.

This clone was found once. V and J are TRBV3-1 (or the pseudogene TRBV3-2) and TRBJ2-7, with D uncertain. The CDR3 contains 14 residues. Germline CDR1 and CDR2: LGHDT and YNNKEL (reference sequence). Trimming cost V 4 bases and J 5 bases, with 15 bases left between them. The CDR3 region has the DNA TGTGCCAGCAGCCTCAGTTCGTCTCTAGACGAGCAGTACTTC. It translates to CASSLSSSLDEQYF.

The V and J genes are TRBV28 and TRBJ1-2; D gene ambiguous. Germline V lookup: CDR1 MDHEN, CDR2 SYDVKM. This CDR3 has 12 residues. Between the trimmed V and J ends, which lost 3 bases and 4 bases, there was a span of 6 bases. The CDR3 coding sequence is TGTGCCAGCAGTTTGGCGGCCTATGGCTACACCTTC. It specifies CASSLAAYGYTF.

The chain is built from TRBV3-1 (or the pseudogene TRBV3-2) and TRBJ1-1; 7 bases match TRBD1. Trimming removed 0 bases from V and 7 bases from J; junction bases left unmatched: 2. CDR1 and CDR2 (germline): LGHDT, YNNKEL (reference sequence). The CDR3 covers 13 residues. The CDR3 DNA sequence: TGTGCCAGCAGCCAAGATTGGGACAGTGAAGCTTTCTTT. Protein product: CASSQDWDSEAFF.

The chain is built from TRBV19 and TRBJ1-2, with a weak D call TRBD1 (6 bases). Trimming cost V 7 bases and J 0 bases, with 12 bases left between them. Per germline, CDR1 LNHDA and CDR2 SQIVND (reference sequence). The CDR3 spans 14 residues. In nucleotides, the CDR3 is TGTGCCAGTATCCGTACAGGGCCTAACTATGGCTACACCTTC. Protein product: CASIRTGPNYGYTF.

CDR3: CSAVRDSKNIQYF. In nucleotides, the CDR3 is TGCAGCGCGGTCCGGGACAGCAAAAACATTCAGTACTTC. This sequence joins TRBV29-1 and TRBJ2-4; 7 nucleotides line up with TRBD1. The CDR3 covers 13 residues. V lost 7 bases to trimming and J lost 3 bases; unmatched junction nucleotides: 6. Germline V gene lookup returns CDR1 SQVTM and CDR2 ANQGSEA.

CDR3 nucleotides: TGCGCCAGCAGGGACAGGGGCTGGGATGAAAAACTGTTTTTT. Translating it yields CASRDRGWDEKLFF. The chain uses TRBV4-1 and TRBJ1-4; TRBD1 agrees at 9 bases. V was pared by 6 bases and J by 6 bases, with 5 bases of the junction left unmatched. In germline, CDR1 is MGHRA, CDR2 YSYEKL. CDR3 size: 14 residues.

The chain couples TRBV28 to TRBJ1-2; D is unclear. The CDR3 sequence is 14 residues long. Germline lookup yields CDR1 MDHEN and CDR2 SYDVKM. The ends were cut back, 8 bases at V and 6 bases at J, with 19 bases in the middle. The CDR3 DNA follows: TGTGCCAGCCTTCAGACCGGGGAGGAAAATGGCTACACCTTC. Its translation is CASLQTGEENGYTF.

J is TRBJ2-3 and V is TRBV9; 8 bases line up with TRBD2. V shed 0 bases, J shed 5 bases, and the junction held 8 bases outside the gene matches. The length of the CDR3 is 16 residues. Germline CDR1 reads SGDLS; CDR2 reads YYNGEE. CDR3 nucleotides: TGTGCCAGCAGCGTAGCGGGAGGGGGGGCCGAAGATACGCAGTATTTT. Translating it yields CASSVAGGGAEDTQYF.

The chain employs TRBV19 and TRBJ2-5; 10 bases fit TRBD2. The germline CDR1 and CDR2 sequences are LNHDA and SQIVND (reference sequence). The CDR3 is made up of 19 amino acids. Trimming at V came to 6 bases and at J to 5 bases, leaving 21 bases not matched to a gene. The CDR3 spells CASSPRGLSVAGGLETQYF. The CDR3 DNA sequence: TGTGCCAGTAGCCCGAGGGGGCTGTCGGTAGCGGGGGGTTTGGAGACCCAGTACTTC.

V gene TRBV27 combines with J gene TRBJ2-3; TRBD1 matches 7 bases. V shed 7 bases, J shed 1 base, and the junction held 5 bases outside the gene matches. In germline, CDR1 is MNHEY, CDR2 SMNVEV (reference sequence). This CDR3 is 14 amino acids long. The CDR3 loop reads CASNLTGRTDTQYF. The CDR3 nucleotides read TGTGCCAGCAACCTGACAGGGCGCACAGATACGCAGTATTTT.

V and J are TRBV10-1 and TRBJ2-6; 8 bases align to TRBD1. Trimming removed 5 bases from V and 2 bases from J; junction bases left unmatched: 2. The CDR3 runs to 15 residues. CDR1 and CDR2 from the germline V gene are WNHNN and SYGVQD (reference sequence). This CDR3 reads CASSQQGAGANVLTF. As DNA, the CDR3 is TGCGCCAGCAGTCAACAGGGGGCTGGGGCCAACGTCCTGACTTTC.

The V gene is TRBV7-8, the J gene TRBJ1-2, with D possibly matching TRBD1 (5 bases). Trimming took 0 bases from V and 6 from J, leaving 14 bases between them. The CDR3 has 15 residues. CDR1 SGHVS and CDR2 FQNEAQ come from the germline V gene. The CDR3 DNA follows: TGTGCCAGCAGCTTAGCTGGACAAAGCGGGAATGGCTACACCTTC. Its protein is CASSLAGQSGNGYTF.

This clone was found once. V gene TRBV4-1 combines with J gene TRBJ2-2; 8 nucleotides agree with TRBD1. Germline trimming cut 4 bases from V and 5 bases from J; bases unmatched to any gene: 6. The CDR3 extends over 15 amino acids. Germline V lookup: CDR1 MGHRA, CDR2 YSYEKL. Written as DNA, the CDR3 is TGCGCCAGCAGCCTGAACAGGGGGATAACCGGGGAGCTGTTTTTT. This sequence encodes CASSLNRGITGELFF.

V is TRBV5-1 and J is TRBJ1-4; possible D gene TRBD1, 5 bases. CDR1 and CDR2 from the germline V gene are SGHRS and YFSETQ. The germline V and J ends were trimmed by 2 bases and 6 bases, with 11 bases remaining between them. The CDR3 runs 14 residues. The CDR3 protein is CASSFNGGDEKLFF. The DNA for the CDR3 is TGCGCCAGCAGCTTTAACGGGGGAGATGAAAAACTGTTTTTT.

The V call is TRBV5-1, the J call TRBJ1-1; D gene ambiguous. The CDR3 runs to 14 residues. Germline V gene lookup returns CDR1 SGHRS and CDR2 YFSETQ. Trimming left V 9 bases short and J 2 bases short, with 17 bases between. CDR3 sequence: CATSAAVSNTEAFF. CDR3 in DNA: TGCGCCACCTCGGCGGCAGTGTCAAACACTGAAGCTTTCTTT.

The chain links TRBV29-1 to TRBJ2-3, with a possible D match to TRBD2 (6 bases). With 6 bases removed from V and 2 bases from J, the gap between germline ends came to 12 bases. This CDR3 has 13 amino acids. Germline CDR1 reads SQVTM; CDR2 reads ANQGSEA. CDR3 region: CSVGGAFTDTQYF. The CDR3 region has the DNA TGCAGCGTCGGCGGGGCGTTCACAGATACGCAGTATTTT.

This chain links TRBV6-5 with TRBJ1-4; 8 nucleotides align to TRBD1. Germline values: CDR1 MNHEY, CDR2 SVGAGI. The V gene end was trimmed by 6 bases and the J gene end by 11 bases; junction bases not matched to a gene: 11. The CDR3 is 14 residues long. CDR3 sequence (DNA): TGTGCCAGCAGCACCGGGGACAGGTCTATTAAACTGTTTTTT. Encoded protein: CASSTGDRSIKLFF.

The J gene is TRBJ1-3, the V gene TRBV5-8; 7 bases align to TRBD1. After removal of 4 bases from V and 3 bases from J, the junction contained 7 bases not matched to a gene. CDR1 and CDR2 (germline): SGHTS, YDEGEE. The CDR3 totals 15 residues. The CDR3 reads CASSLETGYGNTIYF. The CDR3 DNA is TGTGCCAGCAGCCTGGAGACAGGGTATGGAAACACCATATATTTT. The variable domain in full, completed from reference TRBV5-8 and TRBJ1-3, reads EAGVTQSPTHLIKTRGQQATLRCSPISGHTSVYWYQQALGLGLQFLLWYDEGEERNRGNFPPRFSGRQFPNYSSELNVNALELEDSALYLCASSLETGYGNTIYFGEGSWLTVV.